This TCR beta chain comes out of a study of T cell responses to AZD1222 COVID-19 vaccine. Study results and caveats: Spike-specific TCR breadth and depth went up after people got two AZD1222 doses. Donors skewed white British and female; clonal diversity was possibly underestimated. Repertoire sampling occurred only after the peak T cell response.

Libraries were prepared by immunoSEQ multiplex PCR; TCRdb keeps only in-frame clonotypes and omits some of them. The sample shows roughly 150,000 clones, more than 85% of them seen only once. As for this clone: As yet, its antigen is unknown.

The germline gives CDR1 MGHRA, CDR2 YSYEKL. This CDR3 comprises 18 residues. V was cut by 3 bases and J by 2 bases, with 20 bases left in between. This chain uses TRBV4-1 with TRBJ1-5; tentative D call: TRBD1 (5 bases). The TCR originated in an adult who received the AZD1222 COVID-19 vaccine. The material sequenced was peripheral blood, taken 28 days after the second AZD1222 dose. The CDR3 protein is CASSHTLLLGGGNQPQHF. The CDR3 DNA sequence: TGCGCCAGCAGCCACACGCTTTTGCTTGGAGGGGGCAATCAGCCCCAGCATTTT.